This T cell receptor beta chain was obtained from a study of cytotoxic CD8 clonotypes in ibrutinib-treated CLL. The CDR3 has 16 residues. V lost 5 bases to trimming and J lost 1 base, with 12 bases between them. Germline assignment: CDR1 SEHNR and CDR2 FQNEAQ (reference sequence). Generated by immunoSEQ multiplex PCR, the TCRdb table keeps only in-frame clones and is missing some. This sample has over 200,000 clones; roughly 77% occur once, and the top ten carry about 6%. This clone was observed many times. The specimen comprised PBMCs, sampled after 12 months of ibrutinib treatment. The sequence was collected from a human donor with chronic lymphocytic leukemia. This chain uses TRBV7-9 with TRBJ2-6, with D possibly matching TRBD1 (7 bases). The CDR3 reads CASSPQGGSGANVLTF. CDR3 nucleotide sequence: TGTGCCAGCAGCCCCCAGGGGGGATCTGGGGCCAACGTCCTGACTTTC.